This is a list of T cell receptor beta chains from one sample in a study of identical twins. TCRdb processed the 5' RACE reads anew with MiXCR; each CDR3 protein has one entry. The top ten clones hold about 0.54% of a sample with 450,000 or so distinct CDR3 sequences, approximately 15% of them seen once. This sample also appeared in a second study, on yellow fever vaccine responses in identical twins.

Sequencing was carried out using CD4+ T cells sorted from blood. The receptors stem from a woman between 18 and 30 years old in good health. Each CDR3 is given with its conserved first and last residue.

CDR3 protein: CASSLELAGEVRNEQFF; V gene: TRBV7-8; J gene: TRBJ2-1
CDR3 protein: CASRNDGAKNIQYF; V gene: TRBV6-2/TRBV6-3; J gene: TRBJ2-4
CDR3 protein: CATSRDSRTPSRNTQYF; V gene: TRBV15; J gene: TRBJ2-3
CDR3 protein: CASSFGYEKLFF; V gene: TRBV28; J gene: TRBJ1-4
CDR3 protein: CASSLFQPGTGKNIQYF; V gene: TRBV27; J gene: TRBJ2-4
CDR3 protein: CASSPYSSGANVLTF; V gene: TRBV7-9; J gene: TRBJ2-6
CDR3 protein: CASSASGIEGTGELFF; V gene: TRBV11-3; J gene: TRBJ2-2
CDR3 protein: CASSDRQGPTDTQYF; V gene: TRBV2; J gene: TRBJ2-3
CDR3 protein: CASSRRQGTNYGYTF; V gene: TRBV3-1; J gene: TRBJ1-2
CDR3 protein: CASRNTGSGANVLTF; V gene: TRBV28; J gene: TRBJ2-6
CDR3 protein: CASSFGRADRNEQFF; V gene: TRBV7-6; J gene: TRBJ2-1
CDR3 protein: CASNWAGVHTGELFF; V gene: TRBV6-2/TRBV6-3; J gene: TRBJ2-2
CDR3 protein: CASSVISGYEQYF; V gene: TRBV19; J gene: TRBJ2-7
CDR3 protein: CAISGRGTNEKLFF; V gene: TRBV10-3; J gene: TRBJ1-4
CDR3 protein: CASSPGQGIYGYTF; V gene: TRBV5-1; J gene: TRBJ1-2
CDR3 protein: CSVETVLGGYTF; V gene: TRBV29-1; J gene: TRBJ1-2
CDR3 protein: CSAREWLAGSSYEQYF; V gene: TRBV20-1; J gene: TRBJ2-7
CDR3 protein: CASSQVRLVYPGQYF; V gene: TRBV14; J gene: TRBJ2-7
CDR3 protein: CASSYMGQATDTQYF; V gene: TRBV6-2/TRBV6-3; J gene: TRBJ2-3
CDR3 protein: CASSLVPGLGHEQYF; V gene: TRBV7-2; J gene: TRBJ2-7
CDR3 protein: CATSALRGQIANTGELFF; V gene: TRBV15; J gene: TRBJ2-2
CDR3 protein: CASSYSGQGTNTGELFF; V gene: TRBV6-5; J gene: TRBJ2-2
CDR3 protein: CASSSTRLAGRNNEQFF; V gene: TRBV6-5; J gene: TRBJ2-1
CDR3 protein: CASSHSNQPQHF; V gene: TRBV12-3/TRBV12-4; J gene: TRBJ1-5
CDR3 protein: CAWSRTGSSYNSPLHF; V gene: TRBV30; J gene: TRBJ1-6
CDR3 protein: CASSLTGYPSNQPQHF; V gene: TRBV7-2; J gene: TRBJ1-5
CDR3 protein: CASSLAVPGELFF; V gene: TRBV5-1; J gene: TRBJ2-2
CDR3 protein: CASSMSGGFLETQYF; V gene: TRBV19; J gene: TRBJ2-5